This T cell receptor beta chain was recovered during a study of cytomegalovirus exposure and HLA in healthy donors (dated by TCRdb to the late 2010s). Broadly, across the study: According to a later analysis, one platform produced both the roughly 120 validation repertoires and the 700 or so repertoires of the first cohort. The aim of the study was to test whether cataloging public T cell receptors could identify signatures of past pathogen exposure. A separate validation cohort of some 130 different subjects was used in addition to the 666-subject first cohort. The study combined high-throughput TCR immunosequencing, statistical association of individual TCRs with disease status, and machine learning to predict cytomegalovirus infection status.

General findings and caveats noted by the study authors: The authors suggested that the approach could potentially be extended to other disease states and immunological phenotypes. A later analysis lacked HLA typing for the validation cohort, so it scored co-occurrence in that cohort across all 120 repertoires. The study listed 150 to 200 TCR beta chains as associated with cytomegalovirus. In vitro tests confirmed that a few of the cytomegalovirus-associated TCR beta chains recognize cytomegalovirus antigens. The classifier was reported to diagnose cytomegalovirus status with high specificity and sensitivity in both the original and validation cohorts. Of the cluster scores, 90% to 95% were above 0 in a later analysis, which found that TCRs clustered in the first cohort also tended to co-occur in the 95 to 150 validation repertoires. Most TCR sequences were seen in very few donors, while some public TCRs were found in many individuals.

Libraries were built with the immunoSEQ multiplex PCR assay. Concerning the study's data processing: A statistical classification framework was developed to diagnose cytomegalovirus status using the catalog of TCR beta chain sequences. Sourced from immuneACCESS, this table was stored by TCRdb with only in-frame sequences that have V and J called. A share of the clones is absent; for the studies checked, an unresolved V gene accounts for under half, and the remainder has no known explanation. Clonal size and the V and J genes are those of that table, whereas D and trimming came from the DNA. The sample table shows roughly 170,000 clones, and roughly 84% are seen once. The ten largest make up 2.5% to 3.5% of the sample. The donors were included in the validation cohort of 120 subjects, a group kept apart from the roughly 670-subject first cohort. The CDR3, cysteine through phenylalanine, is 14 amino acids long. The read is trimmed to its CDR3 DNA, 42 bases read in frame from base 1. Trimming leaves V shorter by 4 bases and J shorter by 4 bases, with the junction holding 5 bases beyond the gene matches. CDR1 and CDR2 were assigned from the germline V gene (reference sequence) as LNHDA and SQIVND.

This clone came up a few times. No antigen is known for it. Base-call qualities are not available, and no considerably larger clone is one nucleotide away. The origin of this receptor is a woman aged 18-35 years in good health and CMV-seropositive. The sequence links TRBV19 to TRBJ1-2, and TRBD1 aligns with 8 junction nucleotides. Sequenced: PBMCs. The CDR3 protein is CASSTRGQGYGYTF. The DNA sequence reads TGTGCCAGTAGTACCCGAGGACAGGGCTATGGCTACACCTTC.